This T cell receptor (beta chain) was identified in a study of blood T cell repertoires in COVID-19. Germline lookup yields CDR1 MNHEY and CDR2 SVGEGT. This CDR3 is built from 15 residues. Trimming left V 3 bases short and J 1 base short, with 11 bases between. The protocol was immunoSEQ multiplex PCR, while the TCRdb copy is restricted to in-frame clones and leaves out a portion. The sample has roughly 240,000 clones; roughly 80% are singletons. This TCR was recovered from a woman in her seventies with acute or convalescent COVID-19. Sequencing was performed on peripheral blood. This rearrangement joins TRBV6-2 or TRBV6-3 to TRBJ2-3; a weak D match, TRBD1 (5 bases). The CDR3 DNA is TGTGCCAGCAGTTATCTTCCCAGGGGCACAGATACGCAGTATTTT. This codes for CASSYLPRGTDTQYF.